The 10 T cell receptor beta chains given below trace back to one sample, sequenced in a study of shared clonotypes between healthy human individuals. Data came from immunoSEQ multiplex PCR; TCRdb stores just in-frame clones and leaves some out. The table has around 1,100,000 clones, roughly 80% seen once. The sample consisted of memory CD4+ T cells from PBMCs. Subset defined: CD45RA-negative fraction. These receptors were obtained from a man aged 18-30 years in good health. Some clones in this sample may be carry-over from other donors' samples.

The rearrangement uses TRBV4-2 and TRBJ1-1, with no clear D. This CDR3 spans 15 amino acids. The germline CDR1 and CDR2 sequences are LGHNA and YNFKEQ. Deletions cut 0 bases from V and 5 bases from J, with 13 bases between. The CDR3 DNA sequence: TGTGCCAGCAGCCAAGATGGTGCGGGAAGAACTGAAGCTTTCTTT. Protein product: CASSQDGAGRTEAFF.

This clone was counted a single time. This chain connects TRBV28 to TRBJ2-5, with D possibly TRBD1 on 6 matching bases. The assigned J gene may be wrong: the sequence end matches TRBJ2-7 better. The CDR3 extends over 13 amino acids. CDR1 MDHEN and CDR2 SYDVKM come from the germline V gene. This CDR3 is CASGRGSSYEQYF. CDR3 in DNA: TGTGCCAGCGGAAGGGGGTCATCCTACGAGCAGTACTTC.

The rearrangement uses TRBV14 and TRBJ2-1; D is undetermined. This CDR3 is built from 14 residues. CDR1 and CDR2 (germline): SGHDN, FVKESK. V lost 0 bases, J lost 12 bases, and 15 bases lay in between. The CDR3 is CASSQETRRLWQFF. The CDR3 nucleotides read TGTGCCAGCAGCCAAGAAACCCGACGCCTTTGGCAGTTCTTC.

The V and J genes are TRBV28 and TRBJ1-2; TRBD1 agrees at 7 bases. The germline V gene encodes CDR1 MDHEN and CDR2 SYDVKM. J gave up 0 bases and V 6 bases, and 7 bases lay outside the gene matches. The CDR3 totals 15 residues. The CDR3 region is CASRGDSLTNYGYTF. DNA of the CDR3: TGTGCCAGCAGGGGGGACAGCCTTACTAACTATGGCTACACCTTC.

The rearrangement uses TRBV5-1 and TRBJ2-3, with D maybe TRBD1 (6 bases). The CDR3 runs to 16 residues. V was trimmed by 4 bases and J by 0 bases, leaving 15 bases between them. Germline V CDR1 and CDR2: SGHRS, YFSETQ. CDR3 protein: CASSLGQLLSTDTQYF. CDR3 DNA: TGCGCCAGCAGCCTAGGACAGCTACTTAGCACAGATACGCAGTATTTT.

The chain recombines TRBV5-1 with TRBJ2-1; 10 bases are a match to TRBD2. With 5 bases clipped from V and 6 bases from J, the junction kept 14 bases outside the gene matches. Germline CDR1 is SGHRS and CDR2 is YFSETQ. This CDR3 contains 17 residues. The CDR3 spells CASSMGSSGREGNEQFF. CDR3 nucleotides: TGCGCCAGCAGTATGGGGTCCAGCGGGAGGGAGGGCAATGAGCAGTTCTTC.

This rearrangement joins TRBV28 to TRBJ1-5; D may be TRBD1 (6 bases). V was pared by 6 bases and J by 2 bases, with 14 bases between. The CDR3 is made up of 15 amino acids. Germline V gene sequence: CDR1 MDHEN, CDR2 SYDVKM. CDR3 DNA sequence: TGTGCCAGCAGACTGGGGGCAGGGGGCAATCAGCCCCAGCATTTT. Translation: CASRLGAGGNQPQHF.

The chain couples TRBV30 to TRBJ2-7, with 9 bases identical to TRBD2. The CDR3 totals 15 residues. Germline-derived CDR1 and CDR2 are GTSNPN and SVGIG (reference sequence). Unmatched junction bases numbered 5, after V lost 1 base and J lost 1 base. CDR3 in amino acids: CAWSGGRARSYEQYF. CDR3 nucleotide sequence: TGTGCCTGGAGTGGCGGGAGGGCCCGGTCCTACGAGCAGTACTTC.

In this sample, this clone turned up a few times. V is TRBV5-6 and J is TRBJ1-2; the D gene is possibly TRBD1 (6 bases). Germline CDR1 is SGHDT and CDR2 is YYEEEE. The CDR3 loop spans 15 amino acids. V gave up 2 bases and J gave up 0 bases, with 11 bases separating them. For the CDR3, the DNA is TGTGCCAGCAGCTTACAGGGCCCGTCTAACTATGGCTACACCTTC. Protein: CASSLQGPSNYGYTF.

With respect to this clone: The sample has other DNA sequences that encode this CDR3 too. The gene calls are TRBV5-6 and TRBJ2-3; D remains unclear. Trimming cost V 0 bases and J 5 bases, with 7 bases left between them. There are 13 residues in the CDR3. Germline-derived CDR1 and CDR2 are SGHDT and YYEEEE. CDR3 nucleotides: TGTGCCAGCAGCTTGGGGTCGGGAGATACGCAGTATTTT. The encoded protein is CASSLGSGDTQYF.